A single sample gave rise to the 28 T cell receptor beta chains below, sequenced in a study of blood T cell repertoires in COVID-19. Sequencing used immunoSEQ multiplex PCR; TCRdb keeps in-frame clones, though not all of them. The repertoire consists of 250,000 to 300,000 clones, with over 80% occurring once and the leading ten covering approximately 1.2%. Material: PBMCs or T cells enriched from blood (not recorded which). The receptors derive from a human donor in a cohort exposed to, infected with or recovered from COVID-19 (not recorded which). The donor label of this sample is uncertain.

The J gene is TRBJ2-3, the V gene TRBV7-3, with 8 bases aligning to TRBD1. Germline V gene data show CDR1 as SGHTA and CDR2 as FQGTGA. The V and J ends lost 2 bases and 10 bases, in that order; junction bases with no gene match: 20. CDR3 length equals 18 residues. The CDR3 protein is CASSLGPLGTGPSRPQYF. The CDR3 nucleotides are TGTGCCAGCAGCTTAGGGCCCCTCGGGACAGGCCCATCCCGCCCGCAGTATTTT.

The chain combines TRBV5-8 with TRBJ2-7, with 10 bases aligning to TRBD1. In germline, CDR1 is SGHTS, CDR2 YDEGEE. The CDR3 sequence is 15 residues long. The V gene end was trimmed by 0 bases and the J gene end by 5 bases; junction bases not matched to a gene: 5. The CDR3 DNA is TGTGCCAGCAGCTTGGGGGACAGGGGATTGAACGAGCAGTACTTC. This sequence encodes CASSLGDRGLNEQYF.

The genes are TRBV20-1 and TRBJ2-1, with a tentative D call TRBD2 (7 bases). The germline V gene encodes CDR1 DFQATT and CDR2 SNEGSKA (reference sequence). The length of the CDR3 is 11 residues. The V and J ends lost 4 bases and 14 bases respectively, with 15 bases between them. The CDR3 coding sequence is TGCAGTGCTACATCCGGGGGGCTGGAGTTCTTC. Protein sequence: CSATSGGLEFF.

The count of this clone is one. This rearrangement joins TRBV5-6 to TRBJ1-1; D possibly corresponds to TRBD1 (6 bases). Germline V gene data show CDR1 as SGHDT and CDR2 as YYEEEE. V was clipped by 5 bases and J by 1 base, with 9 bases between them. The CDR3 covers 13 residues. The chain's CDR3 is CASRSTGNTEAFF. CDR3 bases: TGTGCCAGCAGATCGACAGGGAACACTGAAGCTTTCTTT.

In this sample, this clone turned up once. The chain recombines TRBV18 with TRBJ2-7; TRBD1 agrees at 8 bases. J lost 0 bases, V lost 3 bases, and 4 bases had no gene match. There are 15 residues in the CDR3. CDR1 is KGHSH and CDR2 is LQKENI in the germline V gene. The CDR3 protein is CASSPGQVDSYEQYF. The CDR3 region has the DNA TGTGCCAGCTCACCGGGACAGGTAGACTCCTACGAGCAGTACTTC.

The chain links TRBV9 to TRBJ1-1, with D perhaps TRBD1 (5 bases). This CDR3 is built from 16 residues. Trimming pared 7 bases from V and 1 base from J, leaving 20 bases between. Germline CDR1 and CDR2: SGDLS and YYNGEE. The DNA for the CDR3 is TGTGCCAGCGGTAGGGGTGGGGGGATCAAGAACACTGAAGCTTTCTTT. Its translation is CASGRGGGIKNTEAFF.

The chain joins TRBV6-5 to TRBJ1-5, with TRBD1 matching over 9 bases. CDR1 MNHEY and CDR2 SVGAGI come from the germline V gene. Trimming at V came to 5 bases and at J to 7 bases, leaving 6 bases not matched to a gene. CDR3 length: 14 amino acids. The chain's CDR3 is CASSLTGGSQPQHF. Here the CDR3 DNA reads TGTGCCAGCAGTCTAACAGGGGGCAGCCAGCCCCAGCATTTT.

J is TRBJ1-2 and V is TRBV28; the D is unclear. This CDR3 is 13 amino acids long. CDR1 MDHEN and CDR2 SYDVKM come from the germline V gene. Between the trimmed V and J ends, which lost 2 bases and 5 bases, there was a span of 9 bases. This CDR3 is CASSLNLEYGYTF. Here the CDR3 DNA reads TGTGCCAGCAGTTTAAATCTAGAGTATGGCTACACCTTC.

This chain joins TRBV6-1 and TRBJ1-4; no clear D gene. Germline V CDR1 and CDR2: MNHNS, SASEGT. The CDR3 is made up of 17 amino acids. V was trimmed by 4 bases and J by 1 base, leaving 16 bases between them. The CDR3 loop is CASSASPTFLTNEKLFF. The CDR3, as DNA: TGTGCCAGCAGTGCCTCACCGACTTTCCTAACTAATGAAAAACTGTTTTTT.

CDR3 amino acids: CASSQVTGVSTDTQYF. DNA of the CDR3: TGCGCCAGCAGCCAAGTTACAGGGGTTAGCACAGATACGCAGTATTTT. The chain employs TRBV4-1 and TRBJ2-3, with 7 bases lining up with TRBD1. The CDR3 runs to 16 residues. Trimming took 1 base from V and 0 from J; bases not matched to a gene: 4. CDR1 is MGHRA, CDR2 YSYEKL, per germline.

The table lists this clone with a few counts. V gene TRBV19 combines with J gene TRBJ1-5, with TRBD1 identical over 7 bases. V shed 5 bases and J 0 bases; nucleotides not matched to a gene: 10. Looked up from germline, CDR1 is LNHDA and CDR2 is SQIVND (reference sequence). There are 17 residues in the CDR3. CDR3 in DNA: TGTGCCAGTAGTCCGCAGGGGGTCCGTTCTAGCAATCAGCCCCAGCATTTT. Amino acids: CASSPQGVRSSNQPQHF. The variable domain in full, with the rest retrieved from reference TRBV19 and TRBJ1-5, is DGGITQSPKYLFRKEGQNVTLSCEQNLNHDAMYWYRQDPGQGLRLIYYSQIVNDFQKGDIAEGYSVSREKKESFPLTVTSAQKNPTAFYLCASSPQGVRSSNQPQHFGDGTRLSIL.

The chain links TRBV5-6 to TRBJ1-5; a possible D gene is TRBD1 (6 bases). CDR3 length: 16 amino acids. Germline V lookup: CDR1 SGHDT, CDR2 YYEEEE. V lost 1 base and J 3 bases, leaving 14 bases between the germline ends. The CDR3 DNA sequence: TGTGCCAGCAGCTTGACGGCAGGGGCGTACAATCAGCCCCAGCATTTT. Protein: CASSLTAGAYNQPQHF. The full variable domain, in which reference TRBV5-6 and TRBJ1-5 provide the parts outside the CDR3, is DAGVTQSPTHLIKTRGQQVTLRCSPKSGHDTVSWYQQALGQGPQFIFQYYEEEERQRGNFPDRFSGHQFPNYSSELNVNALLLGDSALYLCASSLTAGAYNQPQHFGDGTRLSIL.

This sequence joins TRBV2 and TRBJ1-5, with D uncertain. Germline values: CDR1 SNHLY, CDR2 FYNNEI. This CDR3 is 15 amino acids long. The V and J ends lost 5 bases and 1 base respectively, with 12 bases between them. The CDR3 coding sequence is TGTGCCAGCAGTAGGAGTAGTTCCAGCAATCAGCCCCAGCATTTT. It encodes CASSRSSSSNQPQHF. Combining the CDR3 with reference TRBV2 and TRBJ1-5 gives the whole variable domain EPEVTQTPSHQVTQMGQEVILRCVPISNHLYFYWYRQILGQKVEFLVSFYNNEISEKSEIFDDQFSVERPDGSNFTLKIRSTKLEDSAMYFCASSRSSSSNQPQHFGDGTRLSIL.

V gene TRBV27 combines with J gene TRBJ2-5; 15 bases match TRBD2. CDR3 length equals 17 residues. Germline lookup yields CDR1 MNHEY and CDR2 SMNVEV (reference sequence). V lost 4 bases to trimming and J lost 5 bases; unmatched junction nucleotides: 8. CDR3 region: CASSSRTSGGAGETQYF. CDR3 nucleotide sequence: TGTGCCAGCAGTTCCCGGACTAGCGGGGGGGCCGGGGAGACCCAGTACTTC.

This clone came up a few times. The rearrangement uses TRBV9 and TRBJ1-2; 7 nucleotides line up with TRBD1. The V gene's germline CDR1 is SGDLS and CDR2 YYNGEE. The J segment lost 6 bases and the V segment lost 2 bases, leaving 4 bases of the junction unmatched. The CDR3 has 13 amino acids. The CDR3 reads CASSVGDSDGYTF. CDR3 nucleotide sequence: TGTGCCAGCAGCGTTGGGGACAGCGATGGCTACACCTTC.

This chain links TRBV19 with TRBJ2-7, with TRBD2 matching over 9 bases. Germline values: CDR1 LNHDA, CDR2 SQIVND (reference sequence). Trimming took 4 bases from V and 7 from J; bases not matched to a gene: 14. The CDR3 length is 16 residues. The CDR3, as DNA: TGTGCCAGTAGTACCGCCCACGGCGGGGGGGCAGGAGAGCAGTACTTC. This translates into CASSTAHGGGAGEQYF.

The chain has TRBV30 and TRBJ2-7; D remains ambiguous. Germline lookup yields CDR1 GTSNPN and CDR2 SVGIG (reference sequence). The CDR3 is 13 residues long. Trimming removed 3 bases at V and 4 bases at J, with 13 bases between. The CDR3 spells CAWSTAGWYEQYF. For the CDR3, the DNA is TGTGCCTGGAGCACGGCAGGTTGGTACGAGCAGTACTTC.

Only one count was recorded for this clone. The rearrangement links TRBV10-3 to TRBJ2-7; D is perhaps TRBD2 (5 bases). Germline lookup yields CDR1 ENHRY and CDR2 SYGVKD. The CDR3 runs 11 residues. With 9 bases removed from V and 1 base from J, the gap between germline ends came to 7 bases. Here the CDR3 DNA reads TGTGCCATAGCGGATTCCTACGAGCAGTACTTC. It is translated as CAIADSYEQYF.

This chain joins TRBV24-1 and TRBJ2-3; D possibly corresponds to TRBD2 (7 bases). Looked up from germline, CDR1 is KGHDR and CDR2 is SFDVKD. The CDR3 sequence is 16 residues long. V was clipped by 7 bases and J by 4 bases, with 20 bases between them. DNA of the CDR3: TGTGCCACCAGCTACGGGGGGCGCATTCCGGCAGATACGCAGTATTTT. Encoded protein: CATSYGGRIPADTQYF.

V is TRBV4-1 and J is TRBJ1-3; 7 bases match TRBD1. CDR1 and CDR2 from the germline V gene are MGHRA and YSYEKL. Trimming cost V 4 bases and J 6 bases; bases outside gene matches: 9. The CDR3 spans 15 residues. The CDR3 loop reads CASSLRQGMVNTIYF. CDR3 DNA: TGCGCCAGCAGCCTCCGACAGGGAATGGTAAACACCATATATTTT.

This chain links TRBV9 with TRBJ1-4; D gene unclear. Deletions cut 2 bases from V and 7 bases from J, with 9 bases between. The germline CDR1 and CDR2 sequences are SGDLS and YYNGEE. The CDR3 sequence is 13 residues long. CDR3 nucleotides: TGTGCCAGCAGCGTGGATGGGAGTGAAAAACTGTTTTTT. This sequence encodes CASSVDGSEKLFF.

V gene TRBV2 combines with J gene TRBJ2-3; weak D call: TRBD2 (6 bases). Germline V CDR1 and CDR2: SNHLY, FYNNEI. Trimming took off 9 bases at V and 1 base at J, with 11 bases between the two ends. CDR3 size: 13 residues. The CDR3 sequence is CARKAGGTDTQYF. As DNA, the CDR3 is TGTGCCAGGAAAGCGGGCGGCACAGATACGCAGTATTTT.

The chain uses TRBV7-2 and TRBJ1-2; 10 positions match TRBD1. The CDR3 spans 15 residues. The V gene's germline CDR1 is SGHTA and CDR2 FQGNSA. The ends lost 5 bases at V and 4 bases at J; junction bases unmatched: 7. CDR3 protein: CASSPRQGALYGYTF. CDR3 DNA: TGTGCCAGCAGCCCCCGACAGGGGGCCCTCTATGGCTACACCTTC.

The rearrangement joins TRBV7-8 to TRBJ2-2; 10 nucleotides line up with TRBD2. Trimming at V came to 5 bases and at J to 4 bases, leaving 4 bases not matched to a gene. Per germline, CDR1 SGHVS and CDR2 FQNEAQ. The CDR3 length is 15 residues. The CDR3 DNA sequence: TGTGCCAGCAGCATGGGACTAGCGAGCACCGGGGAGCTGTTTTTT. Its translation: CASSMGLASTGELFF.

The rearrangement links TRBV9 to TRBJ2-5, with 8 bases identical to TRBD1. The CDR3 consists of 15 residues. Looked up from germline, CDR1 is SGDLS and CDR2 is YYNGEE. The V segment lost 4 bases and the J segment 0 bases; nucleotides outside the gene matches: 5. CDR3 nucleotides: TGTGCCAGCAGCTTTGGACAGGGTTACCAAGAGACCCAGTACTTC. Translation gives CASSFGQGYQETQYF.

The chain uses TRBV7-9 and TRBJ1-5, with TRBD1 matching 10 bases. V was pared by 4 bases and J by 4 bases, with 4 bases of the junction left unmatched. CDR1 is SEHNR and CDR2 is FQNEAQ in the germline V gene (reference sequence). The CDR3 consists of 15 residues. CDR3 amino acids: CASSSGQGTNQPQHF. The CDR3 DNA follows: TGTGCCAGCAGCTCGGGACAGGGGACAAATCAGCCCCAGCATTTT.

The rearrangement links TRBV5-6 to TRBJ1-6; 7 bases fit TRBD1. J lost 7 bases, V lost 2 bases, and 6 bases had no gene match. CDR1 SGHDT and CDR2 YYEEEE come from the germline V gene. The CDR3 consists of 15 residues. The DNA for the CDR3 is TGTGCCAGCAGCTTATGGACAGGTTCAAATTCACCCCTCCACTTT. This sequence encodes CASSLWTGSNSPLHF.

This chain connects TRBV15 to TRBJ1-2, with D possibly matching TRBD1 (6 bases). Germline V gives CDR1 LNHNV, CDR2 YYDKDF (reference sequence). The CDR3 runs 16 residues. V gave up 0 bases and J gave up 7 bases, with 18 bases separating them. CDR3 in amino acids: CATSRDRGQGNSGYTF. CDR3 coding DNA: TGTGCCACCAGCAGAGATAGGGGCCAGGGGAATAGTGGCTACACCTTC.